This T cell receptor beta chain was found in a study of cytomegalovirus exposure and HLA in healthy donors (dated by TCRdb to about 2017). About the investigation overall: According to an earlier analysis of a few hundred of the donors, 150 million to 200 million T cells yielded some 120 million unique TCR beta sequences and approximately 300 Gb of sequence data. To predict cytomegalovirus infection status, the study combined high-throughput TCR immunosequencing, statistical association of individual TCRs with disease status, and machine learning. HLA typing included class I and class II loci at four-digit resolution. The study aimed to test whether signatures of past pathogen exposure could be identified by cataloging public T cell receptors. In a later genetic analysis, genome-wide SNP genotypes for about 55% of the roughly 700 donors were used, and that subset was treated as a discovery cohort. In an earlier analysis of 500 to 650 of the donors, high-throughput TCR beta sequencing was used to judge whether each TCR beta V gene segment behaved as functional or pseudogenic. The T cell repertoires of 550 to 850 subjects were profiled by immunosequencing and related to cytomegalovirus serostatus. All discovery cohort repertoires had been generated using a single sequencing platform. Donor age, sex, ethnicity and CMV serostatus were compiled together with the repertoire data. Because of strong linkage in the cohort, a handful of DR-DQ haplotypes were treated as single units for association and clustering. Rather than using new phenotypic data, the later analysis identified candidate immune exposures from TCR beta sequences and from how often those sequences occurred across donors. A later analysis re-examined previously published TCR beta repertoires from just over 650 donors and added high-resolution HLA genotyping to investigate patterns of TCR occurrence. Across under 500 genotyped donors of the cohort, an average of about 240,000 unique TCR beta nucleotide sequences per donor were sequenced, and around 20% of those sequences were non-productive. Approximately 300 gigabases of sequencing data and approximately 80 million unique TCR sequences were included in an early release covering around 650 HLA-typed donors. Typing coverage varied by locus: roughly 629-640 donors for A, B, C, DRB1 and DQB1; approximately 520 for DQA1; about 590 for DPA1; around 490 for DPB1. Of the roughly 400 genotyped donors, less than 85% were placed in the genetic ancestry cluster associated with self-reported Caucasian donors. A separate validation cohort of roughly 130 different subjects was used in addition to the roughly 720-subject first cohort.

The cohort was made up of approximately 670 healthy bone marrow donors. Cohort members were all nominally healthy when sampled, although unrecorded immune exposures were likely present. The donor tested CMV seropositive and was one of the 289 seropositive cohort members. Each donor provided a peripheral blood sample, and peripheral blood mononuclear cells were used for TCR beta sequencing. Genomic DNA was extracted from the blood cell samples with the Qiagen DNeasy Blood Extraction Kit. A word on this clone: Its antigen is currently not known.

Library creation used the immunoSEQ multiplex PCR assay. A mixture of 60 forward primers for TCR Vbeta segments and 13 reverse primers for TCR Jbeta segments was used in the multiplex PCR. A multiplex PCR assay on genomic DNA amplified the CDR3 region of rearranged TCR beta genes. The Illumina HiSeq System was used to sequence the amplified TCR beta libraries as 87-base-pair reads. Per the authors' processing: In a later analysis, tens of millions of unique TCR beta chains were counted across the roughly 670 repertoires, and roughly 9.9 million of these chains were shared by at least two donors. Raw reads were error-corrected and collapsed into unique sequences by a nearest-neighbor algorithm in which closely related sequences were merged to remove PCR and sequencing errors. Alignment of CDR3 sequences to IMGT reference sequences was used to assign V, D and J gene segments. For a sequence to be retained, a match of at least six nucleotides was required to both a V gene segment and a J gene segment. A rearrangement counted as productive if the CDR3 had no stop codons and remained in frame with V and J, and every other rearrangement counted as non-productive. CDR3 was defined by IMGT convention, running from the second conserved V-encoded cysteine to the conserved J-encoded phenylalanine. The earlier analysis of some 600 of the donors excluded sequences that lacked an unambiguous match to a single V gene segment. An earlier analysis of a few hundred of the donors called V segments functional above 56.7% productive rearrangements and segregating when the between-donor standard deviation exceeded 5%. To diagnose cytomegalovirus status from the catalog of TCR beta chain sequences, a statistical classification framework was built. In a later analysis, TCR nucleotide sequences were compared against IMGT/GENE-DB human TR gene sequences so that V and J genes could be assigned. A later analysis assigned CDR3 sequences and most-parsimonious VDJ recombination scenarios with the TCRdist pipeline. In a later analysis, each TCR beta chain was defined by its CDR3 amino acid sequence together with its V-gene family, and reads without a unique V-gene family were excluded. A later analysis removed 600 or so highly shared, low-generation-probability nucleotide sequences to deal with suspected cross-contamination and a sequencing artifact. In a later analysis, a clonal expansion index was calculated for each public chain from normalized within-repertoire ranks of inferred template counts. A later analysis computed generation probabilities with a VDJ recombination model fitted to out-of-frame rearrangements, and checked the results against IGoR. A later analysis scored TCR-TCR, TCR-HLA and TCR-CMV co-occurrence with hypergeometric tests, applying a repertoire-size bias correction to TCR pairs. To estimate false discovery rates, a later analysis permuted the HLA or CMV assignments 20 times. A later analysis grouped co-occurring TCRs with DBSCAN, adding TCRdist sequence similarity when clustering within HLA-allele-positive subsets. Co-occurrence clustering excluded repertoires with fewer than 30,000 or more than 120,000 public chains, plus five with anomalous nucleotide sharing. Sourced from immuneACCESS, this table was stored by TCRdb with only in-frame sequences that have V and J called. A share of the clones is absent; for the studies checked, an unresolved V gene accounts for under half, and the remainder has no known explanation. That table supplies the V and J calls and clone size; D and trimming were determined from the DNA. This sample's table carries some 130,000 clones. 1.5% to 2% of the sample is taken by the ten largest.

General findings and caveats noted by the study authors: The presence/absence analyses assumed that sequencing depth was roughly uniform across donors, and that assumption may not be true. Correlated functional status among segregating V segments might reflect linkage disequilibrium, but an unknown experimental factor could not be ruled out. Cytomegalovirus status was reported to be diagnosed by the classifier with high specificity and sensitivity in both the original and validation cohorts. The study gave a list of 150 to 200 TCR beta chains associated with cytomegalovirus. Specific HLA alleles were associated with 15,000 to 20,000 TCR beta sequences at a false discovery rate of 0.05 in a later analysis. In a later analysis, HLA-associated TCR beta chains were found to be more clonally expanded and to have lower generation probabilities than equally common non-associated chains. According to a later analysis, TCR association rates differed among HLA loci, with DRB1 alleles showing the most associated TCRs and HLA-C alleles showing the fewest. In this cohort, only TCR beta chains were sequenced, and detectable features were limited by the absence of alpha or paired-chain data. When HLA alleles, especially DR and DQ, strongly co-occurred, attributing TCR associations to individual alleles was difficult. Across donors, most TCR sequences were observed very rarely, whereas some public TCRs were present in many individuals. A later analysis found that most CMV-associated TCR beta chains appeared HLA-restricted, with HLA associations seemingly driven largely by CMV exposure. For the cohort, immune exposure information was limited to CMV serostatus. Because counts were too low, roughly 18 rarely observed V segments, including chromosome 9 orphons, were left out of the earlier analysis of 587 of the donors. Some IMGT-functional V segments, including TRBV6-2 and TRBV6-3, could not be told apart with the 87-base-pair reads, so those segments were excluded. Compared with the roughly 670-donor mean, donors in an Asian-associated ancestry cluster had fewer N-insertions in productive TCRs, according to a later genetic analysis. The sequencing pipeline was judged likely to have produced a cluster of highly shared sequence variants as a technical artifact. In a later genetic analysis, a missense DCLRE1C variant was associated with V-gene and J-gene trimming of TCR beta chains, and the association was replicated in an independent cohort. Broadly in line with IMGT annotations, most TCR beta V segments showed up in productive rearrangements about 87% or about 30% of the time in an earlier analysis of 450 to 750 of the donors. According to the authors, the approach could potentially be generalized to other disease states and immunological phenotypes. A further reported finding was that TCR beta sequences accurately predicted the HLA-A and HLA-B alleles for most subjects in the first cohort. HLA typing was unavailable for some donors at each locus, so association tests used only the typed subset. In a later analysis, several top co-occurrence clusters were reported to appear linked to parvovirus B19, influenza, CMV and Epstein-Barr virus. In vitro tests confirmed that a few of the cytomegalovirus-associated TCR beta chains recognize cytomegalovirus antigens.

The germline ends are 15 bases apart after V is trimmed by 4 bases and J by 3 bases. CDR1 and CDR2, per the germline V gene, are SGDLS and YYNGEE. Spanning cysteine to phenylalanine, the CDR3 consists of 15 amino acids. Only the CDR3 portion is preserved as DNA: 45 bases, with reading frame beginning at the first base. The chain is encoded by TRBV9 joined to TRBJ2-3; 6 matching bases give a weak D call of TRBD1. The clonotype originates from a woman aged 40-49 years in good health and CMV-seropositive. The sample was PBMCs. The CDR3: CASSTSGDRTDTQYF. The nucleotide sequence reads as follows: TGTGCCAGCAGCACCTCAGGGGATAGGACAGATACGCAGTATTTT.